This T cell receptor (beta chain) emerged from a study of cytomegalovirus exposure and HLA in healthy donors. General observations from the study: Follow-up analysis later connected one missense variant in DCLRE1C with trimming of TCR beta V- and J-genes. A later analysis by the authors found several of the most significant clusters apparently linked to common viral pathogens. Solely CMV serostatus was available to characterize immune exposure.

Germline V gives CDR1 SGHAT, CDR2 FQNNGV. The CDR3 runs 13 residues. The V end lost 5 bases, the J end lost 2 bases, and 9 bases lay between the germline ends. 13 Jbeta primers and 60 Vbeta primers were used for the PCR. Clones were sequenced by immunoSEQ multiplex PCR, and TCRdb holds only the in-frame ones, with some missing. The sample carries around 130,000 clones, around four fifths recorded once. With regard to this clone: The antigen remains unidentified.

The chain carries TRBV11-2 and TRBJ1-2; D is perhaps TRBD1 (6 bases). The sequence was collected from a man aged 40-50 years in good health and CMV-seronegative. Sequenced material: PBMCs. CDR3 nucleotide sequence: TGTGCCAGCAGCCCACAGGGCAACTATGGCTACACCTTC. Its protein is CASSPQGNYGYTF.